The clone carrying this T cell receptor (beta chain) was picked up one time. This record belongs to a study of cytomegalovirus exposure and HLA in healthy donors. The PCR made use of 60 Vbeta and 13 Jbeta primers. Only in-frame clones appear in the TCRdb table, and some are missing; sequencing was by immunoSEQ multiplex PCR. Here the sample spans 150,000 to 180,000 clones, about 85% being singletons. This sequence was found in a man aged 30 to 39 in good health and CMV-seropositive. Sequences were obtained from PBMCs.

The CDR3: CASSLRETSGGFHTGELFF. The CDR3 DNA reads as TGTGCCAGCAGTCTCCGCGAGACTAGCGGGGGCTTTCACACCGGGGAGCTGTTTTTT. The rearrangement joins TRBV2 to TRBJ2-2, with 12 positions matching TRBD2. CDR3 length: 19 residues. Germline CDR1 and CDR2: SNHLY and FYNNEI. V lost 5 bases and J lost 3; bases outside the gene matches: 13.